This TCR beta chain was sequenced in a study of CD8+ T cells in alopecia areata. cDNA reverse transcribed from extracted RNA served as the sequencing template. Sequenced by immunoSEQ multiplex PCR; TCRdb stores in-frame clones only, minus some. The table lists 170,000 or so clones, around 63% of them singletons. Punch biopsies of lesional scalp, plus peripheral blood, were taken from alopecia areata patients. Germline V gives CDR1 SGHRS, CDR2 YFSETQ. The CDR3 has 19 residues. V gave up 1 base and J gave up 6 bases; unmatched junction bases: 13. This material consisted of CD4+ T cells sorted from blood, taken at week 0. This clonotype was sampled from a human donor with alopecia areata. The chain uses TRBV5-1 and TRBJ2-2; TRBD2 matches at 12 bases. This chain's CDR3 is CASSLHAGTSGPLAGELFF. The CDR3 region has the DNA TGCGCCAGCAGCTTGCACGCCGGGACTAGCGGGCCTCTAGCCGGGGAGCTGTTTTTT.